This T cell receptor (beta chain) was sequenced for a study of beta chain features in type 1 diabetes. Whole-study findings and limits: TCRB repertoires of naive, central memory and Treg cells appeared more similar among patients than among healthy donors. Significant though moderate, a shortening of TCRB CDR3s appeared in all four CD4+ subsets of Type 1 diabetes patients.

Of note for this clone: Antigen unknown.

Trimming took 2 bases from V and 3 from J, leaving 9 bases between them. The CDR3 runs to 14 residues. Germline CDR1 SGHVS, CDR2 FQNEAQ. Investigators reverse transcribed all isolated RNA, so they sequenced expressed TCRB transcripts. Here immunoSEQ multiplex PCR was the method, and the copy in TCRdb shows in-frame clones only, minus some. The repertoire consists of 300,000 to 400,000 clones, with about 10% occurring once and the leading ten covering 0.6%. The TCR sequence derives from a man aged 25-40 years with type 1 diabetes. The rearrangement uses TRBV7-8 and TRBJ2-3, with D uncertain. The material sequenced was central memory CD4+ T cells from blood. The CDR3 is CASSLSIETDTQYF. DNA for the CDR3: TGTGCCAGCAGCTTAAGTATTGAGACAGATACGCAGTATTTT.